This T cell receptor (beta chain) is from a study of patients and donors after allogeneic stem cell transplantation. CDR3 length equals 16 residues. V was clipped by 0 bases and J by 3 bases; unmatched bases: 7. Per germline, CDR1 LNHNV and CDR2 YYDKDF (reference sequence). Via MiXCR, TCRdb re-called the RT-PCR reads, giving one row per CDR3 protein. The sample holds 390,000 or so distinct CDR3 sequences, more than 15% seen once. This clonotype was seen a few times. V is TRBV15 and J is TRBJ2-5, with TRBD2 matching over 7 bases. The specimen sequenced was blood, either unsorted or a sorted T cell fraction (not recorded which). The TCR sequence derives from a human donor who was either an allogeneic HSCT recipient or a stem cell or donor lymphocyte infusion donor (not recorded which). It is not recorded whose cells these are; they may come from a transplant donor. For the CDR3, the DNA is TGTGCCACCAGCAGAGATACGGGCGGGAGTAAAGAGACCCAGTACTTC. It codes for CATSRDTGGSKETQYF.